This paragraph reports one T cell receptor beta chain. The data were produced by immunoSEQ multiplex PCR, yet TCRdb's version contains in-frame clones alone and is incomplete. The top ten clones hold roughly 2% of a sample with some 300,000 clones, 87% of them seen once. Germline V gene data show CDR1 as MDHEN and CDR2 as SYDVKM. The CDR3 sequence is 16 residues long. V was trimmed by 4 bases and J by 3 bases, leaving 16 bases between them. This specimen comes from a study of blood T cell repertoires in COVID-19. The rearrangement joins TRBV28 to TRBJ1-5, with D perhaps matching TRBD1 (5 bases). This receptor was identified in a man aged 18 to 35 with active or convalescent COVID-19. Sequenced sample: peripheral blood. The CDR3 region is CASSSPGGADNQPQHF. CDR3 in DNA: TGTGCCAGCAGTTCACCCGGCGGGGCAGACAATCAGCCCCAGCATTTT.